This T cell receptor beta chain was obtained from a study of type 1 and type 2 diabetes patients. For the study at large: T cells were magnetically sorted from PBMCs as CD4+ or CD8+ subsets.

Germline V gives CDR1 SNHLY, CDR2 FYNNEI. There are 15 residues in the CDR3. Trimming pared 8 bases from V and 6 bases from J, leaving 21 bases between. The PCR template was genomic DNA. Amplification of the beta chain CDR3 used 30 forward and 13 reverse multiplex primers. TCRdb analysed the multiplex PCR reads with MiXCR anew, one entry per CDR3 protein. The data contain some 250,000 distinct CDR3 sequences, roughly 44% of them singletons. Sequenced input: peripheral blood mononuclear cells (PBMCs). V and J are TRBV2 and TRBJ2-3; possibly TRBD2 for D (5 bases). This sequence originates from a man between 18 and 29 years old with type 2 diabetes. The chain's CDR3 is CASVPGAGGHDTQYF. DNA for the CDR3: TGTGCCAGCGTCCCCGGTGCTGGCGGGCACGATACGCAGTATTTT.